The T cell receptor beta chain under discussion was sequenced for a study of patients and donors after allogeneic stem cell transplantation. In TCRdb, the RT-PCR reads were re-called with MiXCR into one record per CDR3 protein. The profile covers roughly 940,000 distinct CDR3 sequences, with 15% to 20% appearing a single time and around 5.5% taken by the ten largest. The CDR3 is made up of 13 amino acids. The germline CDR1 and CDR2 sequences are DFQATT and SNEGSKA (reference sequence). Trimming stripped 4 bases from V and 0 bases from J, with 6 bases between. This clonotype appeared a few times. The chain is built from TRBV20-1 and TRBJ2-2; no reliable D call. The sample comprised blood, either unsorted or a sorted T cell fraction (not recorded which). The TCR comes from a human donor who was either an allogeneic HSCT recipient or a stem cell or donor lymphocyte infusion donor (not recorded which). It is not recorded whose cells these are; they may come from a transplant donor. The CDR3 region is CSAMAANTGELFF. Written as DNA, the CDR3 is TGCAGTGCTATGGCCGCGAACACCGGGGAGCTGTTTTTT.